Here is one T cell receptor beta chain with its context. Its specificity is unknown. V shed 0 bases and J shed 7 bases, with 13 bases lying between them. This CDR3 has 14 residues. In germline, CDR1 is SGDLS, CDR2 YYNGEE. Assayed TCR templates numbered 80,000 to 100,000 for each sample. Clones were read by immunoSEQ multiplex PCR, and TCRdb kept only the in-frame ones, dropping some. The data show some 97,000 clones, around 95% seen once. This entry comes from a study of siplizumab effects on memory and regulatory T cells. Study-level findings and limits: Siplizumab significantly lowered the alloreactive sequences that could be traced to unstimulated CD4+ memory cells. Solely a minor proportion of alloreactive clones could be assigned to unstimulated subsets.

The sequenced sample consisted of Tregs sorted from blood. This rearrangement joins TRBV9 to TRBJ1-2; D is unclear. This sequence was found in a human donor in good health. DNA of the CDR3: TGTGCCAGCAGCGTAGTTTCGGGAGGTGGTGGCTACACCTTC. Protein: CASSVVSGGGGYTF.